This T cell receptor (beta chain) was sequenced during a study of shared clonotypes between healthy human individuals. Germline-derived CDR1 and CDR2 are MNHEY and SMNVEV (reference sequence). Unmatched junction bases numbered 12, after V lost 6 bases and J lost 8 bases. The CDR3 consists of 14 residues. This clone was observed once. Repertoires were generated with immunoSEQ multiplex PCR, while TCRdb's copy carries only in-frame clones and drops some. The sample has some 690,000 clones; around 91% are singletons. The clonotype comes from a man aged 18 to 35 in good health. Some clones in this sample may be carry-over from other donors' samples. The rearrangement links TRBV27 to TRBJ1-2; 7 nucleotides line up with TRBD1. Input material: memory CD8+ T cells from PBMCs. The subset denotes: CD45RO+ cells pooled with CCR7-negative TemRA cells. The CDR3 DNA reads as TGTGCCAGCAGCGTTACAGGGGCGCGGCGAGGCTACACCTTC. Translation gives CASSVTGARRGYTF.